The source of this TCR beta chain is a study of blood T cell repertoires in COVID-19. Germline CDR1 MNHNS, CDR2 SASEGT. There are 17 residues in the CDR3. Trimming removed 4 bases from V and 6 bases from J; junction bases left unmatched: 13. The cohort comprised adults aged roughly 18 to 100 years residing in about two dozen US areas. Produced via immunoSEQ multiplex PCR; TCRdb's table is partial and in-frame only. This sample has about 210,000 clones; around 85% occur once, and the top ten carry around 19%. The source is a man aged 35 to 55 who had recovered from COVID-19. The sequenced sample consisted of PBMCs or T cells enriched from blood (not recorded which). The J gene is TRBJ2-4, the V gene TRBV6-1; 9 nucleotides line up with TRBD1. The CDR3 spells CASSVQGAGRERNIQYF. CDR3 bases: TGTGCCAGCAGTGTACAGGGGGCCGGGCGGGAGAGAAACATTCAGTACTTC.